The 10 T cell receptor beta chains presented below share a single source sample, sequenced in a study of shared clonotypes between healthy human individuals (dated by TCRdb to about 2020). CD8 naive samples consisted of CD45RO-negative cells that were positively selected for CCR7, yielding a CD45RA+CCR7+ population without TemRA cells. Library generation was performed with the immunoSEQ multiplex PCR assay. The clones in this table, taken by TCRdb from immuneACCESS, are in-frame only. Not every clone is retained; where verified, under half of the shortfall comes from an unresolved V gene, and the cause of the rest is unknown. This sample gives about 700,000 clones in total; about 91% of them show up just once. The biggest ten clones account for 20% to 25% of the sample. Material for sequencing was naive CD8+ T cells sorted from blood. Interpreted using the paper, the cell subset or site label stands for: CD45RA+CCR7+. These receptors were obtained from a man aged 25 to 40 in good health.

This sequence joins TRBV14 and TRBJ2-7; either TRBD1 or TRBD2 may fit D (5 bases each). The CDR3 extends over 20 amino acids. Germline V gene sequence: CDR1 SGHDN, CDR2 FVKESK. Trimming stripped 0 bases from V and 2 bases from J, with 26 bases between. The CDR3 loop is CASSQDWDRATQAGTYEQYF. CDR3 in DNA: TGTGCCAGCAGCCAAGACTGGGACCGGGCTACCCAAGCAGGCACCTACGAGCAGTACTTC. The complete variable domain, with remaining parts taken from reference TRBV14 and TRBJ2-7, reads EAGVTQFPSHSVIEKGQTVTLRCDPISGHDNLYWYRRVMGKEIKFLLHFVKESKQDESGMPNNRFLAERTGGTYSTLKVQPAELEDSGVYFCASSQDWDRATQAGTYEQYFGPGTRLTVT.

On this clone itself: Additional DNA sequences in this sample encode the identical CDR3. The chain uses TRBV7-9 and TRBJ2-7; D is undetermined. Trimming removed 0 bases from V and 1 base from J, with 4 bases in between. Germline V lookup: CDR1 SEHNR, CDR2 FQNEAQ (reference sequence). This CDR3 has 13 amino acids. CDR3 amino acids: CASSLAGSYEQYF. DNA of the CDR3: TGTGCCAGCAGCTTAGCGGGGTCCTACGAGCAGTACTTC.

CDR3 nucleotide sequence: TGTGCCAGCAGCTTATACTCCGGCGAGCAGTTCTTC. This encodes CASSLYSGEQFF. The chain carries TRBV7-2 and TRBJ2-1; D call uncertain. The germline V gene encodes CDR1 SGHTA and CDR2 FQGNSA. The length of the CDR3 is 12 residues. Trimming took 2 bases from V and 10 from J, leaving 9 bases between them.

The rearrangement links TRBV5-1 to TRBJ2-5, with D perhaps assigned TRBD1 or TRBD2 (5 bases each). Germline V gene sequence: CDR1 SGHRS, CDR2 YFSETQ. This CDR3 is built from 14 residues. The ends were cut back, 7 bases at V and 4 bases at J, with 17 bases in the middle. The CDR3 loop reads CASRGEGGGETQYF. The CDR3, as DNA: TGCGCCAGCCGGGGCGAGGGTGGGGGAGAGACCCAGTACTTC.

The chain has TRBV18 and TRBJ2-1, with 8 bases fitting TRBD1. The germline CDR1 and CDR2 sequences are KGHSH and LQKENI. With 4 bases clipped from V and 10 bases from J, the junction kept 18 bases outside the gene matches. CDR3 length: 17 residues. The CDR3 DNA is TGTGCCAGCTCACTACCAGATCAGTCAGGACAGGGTAACGAGCAGTTCTTC. Encoded protein: CASSLPDQSGQGNEQFF.

This chain connects TRBV14 to TRBJ2-1, with D maybe TRBD1 (6 bases). Germline V gene lookup returns CDR1 SGHDN and CDR2 FVKESK. The CDR3 covers 14 residues. V shed 3 bases and J shed 6 bases, with 12 bases lying between them. CDR3 in DNA: TGTGCCAGCAGCCAGGCAGGGGTGCCCAATGAGCAGTTCTTC. It specifies CASSQAGVPNEQFF.

This chain joins TRBV6-6 and TRBJ1-1; TRBD1 matches at 8 bases. The CDR3 extends over 14 amino acids. The trim removed 6 bases at V and 7 bases at J, leaving 10 bases unmatched. CDR1 and CDR2 (germline): MNHNY, SVGAGI (reference sequence). In DNA, the CDR3 is TGTGCCAGCAGCGAATTGACAGGGGAGGATGAAGCTTTCTTT. Its protein is CASSELTGEDEAFF.

This clone was picked up a small number of times. This chain uses TRBV27 with TRBJ2-1, with 8 bases aligning to TRBD1. Per the germline V gene, CDR1 is MNHEY and CDR2 is SMNVEV (reference sequence). V lost 6 bases, J lost 15 bases, and 7 bases stayed unmatched. The CDR3 contains 11 residues. The CDR3 DNA reads as TGTGCCAGCAGCGAGGGAGGACAGGGGTTCTTC. It codes for CASSEGGQGFF.

The chain is built from TRBV4-1 and TRBJ1-1; the match to TRBD1 covers 9 bases. Germline V gene sequence: CDR1 MGHRA, CDR2 YSYEKL. The length of the CDR3 is 15 residues. V dropped 2 bases and J dropped 1; count of bases not matched to a gene: 2. As DNA, the CDR3 is TGCGCCAGCAGCCAAAAACAGGGGGCGAACACTGAAGCTTTCTTT. Its protein is CASSQKQGANTEAFF.

Turning to this clone: This specimen includes other DNA sequences encoding the same CDR3. The chain is built from TRBV5-4 and TRBJ2-1; D ambiguous. The CDR3 totals 14 residues. The V gene lost 0 bases and the J gene lost 4 bases, with 8 bases spanning the gap. Germline V gene lookup returns CDR1 SGHNT and CDR2 YYREEE (reference sequence). This CDR3 is CASSLGFGYNEQFF. In DNA form, the CDR3 reads TGTGCCAGCAGCTTGGGATTTGGGTACAATGAGCAGTTCTTC.